The clone carrying this T cell receptor (beta chain) has only a few counts. This entry comes from a study of blood T cells in healthy people across ages. Then a second PCR, running about 6 to 11 cycles, was carried out with a sample-barcoded 5' primer and a J-beta primer mix. Each cDNA molecule was tagged by a template-switch adaptor that had 12 random nucleotides. Using its own MiXCR run on the 5' RACE reads, TCRdb lists one record per CDR3 protein. Among about 730,000 distinct CDR3 sequences listed, around 46% were seen once. Germline CDR1 SGHNT, CDR2 YENEEA. This CDR3 comprises 13 residues. Trimming took off 3 bases at V and 7 bases at J, with 10 bases between the two ends.

Material: blood. The chain links TRBV11-3 to TRBJ2-1; D is tentatively TRBD1 or TRBD2 (5 bases each). This clonotype was obtained from a woman aged 55 to 70 in good health. CDR3 sequence: CASSFGRENEQFF. CDR3 coding DNA: TGTGCCAGCAGCTTCGGCAGGGAGAATGAGCAGTTCTTC.